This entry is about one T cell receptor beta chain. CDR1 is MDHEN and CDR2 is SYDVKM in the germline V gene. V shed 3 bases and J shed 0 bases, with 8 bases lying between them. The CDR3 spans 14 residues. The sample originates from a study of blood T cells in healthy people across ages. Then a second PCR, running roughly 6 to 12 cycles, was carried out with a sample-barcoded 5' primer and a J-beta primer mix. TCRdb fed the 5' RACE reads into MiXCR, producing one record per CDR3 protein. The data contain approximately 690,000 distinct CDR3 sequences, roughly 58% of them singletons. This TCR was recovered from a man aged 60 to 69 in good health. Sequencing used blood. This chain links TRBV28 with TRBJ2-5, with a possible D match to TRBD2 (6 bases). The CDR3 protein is CASSFTGDQETQYF. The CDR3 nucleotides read TGTGCCAGCAGTTTCACGGGGGACCAAGAGACCCAGTACTTC.